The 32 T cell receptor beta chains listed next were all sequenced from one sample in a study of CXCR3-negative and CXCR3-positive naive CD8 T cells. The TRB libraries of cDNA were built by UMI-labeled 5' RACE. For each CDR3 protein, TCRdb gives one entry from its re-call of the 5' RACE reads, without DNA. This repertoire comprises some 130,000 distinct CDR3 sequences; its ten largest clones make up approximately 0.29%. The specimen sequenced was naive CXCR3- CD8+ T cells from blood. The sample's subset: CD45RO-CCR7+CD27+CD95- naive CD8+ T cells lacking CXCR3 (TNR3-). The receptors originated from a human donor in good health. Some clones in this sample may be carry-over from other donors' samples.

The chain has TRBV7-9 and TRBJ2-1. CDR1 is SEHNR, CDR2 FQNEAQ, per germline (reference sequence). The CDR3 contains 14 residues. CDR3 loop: CASSLAQKYNEQFF.

This chain's CDR3 is CASGTGVSYEQYF. The chain couples TRBV7-2 to TRBJ2-7; as DNA is missing, the TRBD1 call by TCRdb cannot be tested. CDR1 is SGHTA, CDR2 FQGNSA, per germline. The CDR3 runs to 13 residues. Using reference TRBV7-2 and TRBJ2-7 for the parts outside the CDR3, the full variable domain is GAGVSQSPSNKVTEKGKDVELRCDPISGHTALYWYRQSLGQGLEFLIYFQGNSAPDKSGLPSDRFSAERTGGSVSTLTIQRTQQEDSAVYLCASGTGVSYEQYFGPGTRLTVT.

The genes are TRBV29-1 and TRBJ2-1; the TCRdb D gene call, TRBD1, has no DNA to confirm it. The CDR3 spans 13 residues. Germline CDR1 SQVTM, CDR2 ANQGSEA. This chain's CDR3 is CSVEDLRQGEQFF.

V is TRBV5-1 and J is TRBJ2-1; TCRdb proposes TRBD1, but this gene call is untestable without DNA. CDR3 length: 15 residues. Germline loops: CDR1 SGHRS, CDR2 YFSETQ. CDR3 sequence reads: CASSLFGTGDDEQFF.

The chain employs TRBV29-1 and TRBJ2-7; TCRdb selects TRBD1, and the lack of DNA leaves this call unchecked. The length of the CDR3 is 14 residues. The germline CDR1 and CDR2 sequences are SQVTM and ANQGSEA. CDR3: CSVMKPGQAYEQYF.

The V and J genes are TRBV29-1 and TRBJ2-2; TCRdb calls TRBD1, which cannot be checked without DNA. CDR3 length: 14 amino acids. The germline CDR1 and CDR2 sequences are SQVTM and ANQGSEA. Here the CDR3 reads CSGTKTANTGELFF.

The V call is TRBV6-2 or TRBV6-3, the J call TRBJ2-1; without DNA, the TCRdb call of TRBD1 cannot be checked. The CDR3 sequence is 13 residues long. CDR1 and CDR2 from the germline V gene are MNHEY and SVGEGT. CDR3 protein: CASSDRGANEQFF.

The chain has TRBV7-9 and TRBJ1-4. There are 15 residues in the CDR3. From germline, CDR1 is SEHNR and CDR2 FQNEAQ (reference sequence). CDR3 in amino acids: CASSLGGSSNEKLFF.

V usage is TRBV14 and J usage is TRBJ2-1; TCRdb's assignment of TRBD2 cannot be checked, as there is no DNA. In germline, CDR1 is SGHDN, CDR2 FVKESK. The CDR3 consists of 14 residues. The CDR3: CASSLLAGRNEQFF.

The CDR3 region is CASSLHRAGSGNTIYF. This rearrangement joins TRBV7-9 to TRBJ1-3; TCRdb selects TRBD1, and the lack of DNA leaves this call unchecked. Germline V gives CDR1 SEHNR, CDR2 FQNEAQ (reference sequence). This CDR3 is built from 16 residues.

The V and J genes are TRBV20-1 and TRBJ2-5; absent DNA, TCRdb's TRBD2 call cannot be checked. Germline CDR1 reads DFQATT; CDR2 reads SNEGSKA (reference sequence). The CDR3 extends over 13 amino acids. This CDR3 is CSGTSESSQTQYF.

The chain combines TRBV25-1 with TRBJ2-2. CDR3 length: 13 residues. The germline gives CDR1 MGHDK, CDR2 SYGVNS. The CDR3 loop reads CASSVSNTGELFF.

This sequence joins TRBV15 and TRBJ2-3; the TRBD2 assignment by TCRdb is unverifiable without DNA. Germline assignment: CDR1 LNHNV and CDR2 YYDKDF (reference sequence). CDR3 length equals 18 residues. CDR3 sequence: CATSRDQRAGHSPDTQYF.

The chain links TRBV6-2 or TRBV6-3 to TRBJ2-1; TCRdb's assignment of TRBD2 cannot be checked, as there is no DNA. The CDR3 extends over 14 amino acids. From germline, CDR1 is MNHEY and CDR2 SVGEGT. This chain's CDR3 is CASGLAGLSDEQFF.

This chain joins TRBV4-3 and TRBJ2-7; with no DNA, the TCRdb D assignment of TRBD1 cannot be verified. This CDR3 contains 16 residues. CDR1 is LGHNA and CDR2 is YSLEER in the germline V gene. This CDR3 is CASSPGQGRNTYEQYF.

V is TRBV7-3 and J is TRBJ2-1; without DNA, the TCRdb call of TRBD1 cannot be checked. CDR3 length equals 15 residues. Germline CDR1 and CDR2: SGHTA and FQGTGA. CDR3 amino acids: CASSSTGGYYNEQFF.

This CDR3 reads CASSYRTEAFF. The chain links TRBV6-5 to TRBJ1-1. The germline V gene encodes CDR1 MNHEY and CDR2 SVGAGI. The CDR3 is 11 amino acids.

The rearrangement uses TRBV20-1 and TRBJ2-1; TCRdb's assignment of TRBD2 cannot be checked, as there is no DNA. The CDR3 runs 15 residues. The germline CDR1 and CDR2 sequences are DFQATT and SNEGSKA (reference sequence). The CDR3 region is CSATPGTSGFDEQFF.

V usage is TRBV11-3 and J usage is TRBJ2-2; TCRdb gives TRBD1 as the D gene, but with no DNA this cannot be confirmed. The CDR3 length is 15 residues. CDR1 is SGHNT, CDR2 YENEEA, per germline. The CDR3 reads CASTDTRGDTGELFF.

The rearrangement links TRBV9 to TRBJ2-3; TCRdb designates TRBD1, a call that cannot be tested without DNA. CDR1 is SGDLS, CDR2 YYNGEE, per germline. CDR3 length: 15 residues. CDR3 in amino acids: CASSVGGGQGDTQYF. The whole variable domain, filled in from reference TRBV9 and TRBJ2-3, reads DSGVTQTPKHLITATGQRVTLRCSPRSGDLSVYWYQQSLDQGLQFLIQYYNGEERAKGNILERFSAQQFPDLHSELNLSSLELGDSALYFCASSVGGGQGDTQYFGPGTRLTVL.

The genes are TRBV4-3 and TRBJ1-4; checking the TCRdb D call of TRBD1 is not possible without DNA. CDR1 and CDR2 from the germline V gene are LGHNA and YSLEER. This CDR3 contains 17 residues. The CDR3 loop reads CASSQVLARDIGEKLFF.

This CDR3 reads CASSLGDSNQETQYF. The chain links TRBV11-1 to TRBJ2-5; TCRdb names TRBD1, which stays unverified in the absence of DNA. The germline gives CDR1 SGHAT, CDR2 FQDESV (reference sequence). CDR3 length: 15 amino acids.

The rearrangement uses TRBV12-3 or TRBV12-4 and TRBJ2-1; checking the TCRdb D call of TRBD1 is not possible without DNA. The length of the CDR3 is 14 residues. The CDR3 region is CASRMAGGNYEQFF.

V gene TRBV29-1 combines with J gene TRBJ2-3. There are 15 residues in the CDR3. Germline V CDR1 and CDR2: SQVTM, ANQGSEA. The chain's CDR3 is CSVEAHGDDTDTQYF.

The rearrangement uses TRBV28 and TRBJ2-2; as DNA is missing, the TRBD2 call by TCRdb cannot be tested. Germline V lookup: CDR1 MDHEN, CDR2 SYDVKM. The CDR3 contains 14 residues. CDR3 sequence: CASLGGGNTGELFF.

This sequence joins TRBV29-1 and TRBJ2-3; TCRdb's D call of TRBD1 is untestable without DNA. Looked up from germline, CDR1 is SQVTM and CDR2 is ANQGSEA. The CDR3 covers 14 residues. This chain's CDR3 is CSVEGGTGADTLYF.

This CDR3 reads CASSPGTGYDEQFF. The gene calls are TRBV12-3 or TRBV12-4 and TRBJ2-1; TCRdb designates TRBD1, a call that cannot be tested without DNA. There are 14 residues in the CDR3.

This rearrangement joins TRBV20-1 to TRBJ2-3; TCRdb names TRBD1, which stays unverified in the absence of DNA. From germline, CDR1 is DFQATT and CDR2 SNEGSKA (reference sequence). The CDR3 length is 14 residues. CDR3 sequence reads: CSASPLYGTDTQYF.

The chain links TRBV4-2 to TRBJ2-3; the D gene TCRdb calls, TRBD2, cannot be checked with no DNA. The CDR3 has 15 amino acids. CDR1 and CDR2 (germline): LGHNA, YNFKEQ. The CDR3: CSSSQEEGSTDTQYF.

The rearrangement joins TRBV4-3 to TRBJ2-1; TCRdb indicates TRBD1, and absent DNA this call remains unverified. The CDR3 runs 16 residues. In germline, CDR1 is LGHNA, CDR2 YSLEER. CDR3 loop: CASSRMGQGNHNEQFF.

This CDR3 is CASSFAGYSYNEQFF. The J gene is TRBJ2-1, the V gene TRBV5-1. This CDR3 is 15 amino acids long. From germline, CDR1 is SGHRS and CDR2 YFSETQ.

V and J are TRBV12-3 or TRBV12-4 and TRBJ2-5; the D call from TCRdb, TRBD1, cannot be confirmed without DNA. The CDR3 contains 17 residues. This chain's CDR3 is CASSHTTGGGYQETQYF.